This passage covers 4 T cell receptor beta chains from one sample sequenced in a study of blood T cells in healthy people across ages. Alongside a J-beta primer mix, a sample-barcoded 5' primer served in a second PCR lasting about 6 to 12 cycles. A single record per CDR3 protein comes from TCRdb applying MiXCR to the 5' RACE reads. The repertoire holds hundreds of thousands of distinct CDR3 sequences, with more than 45% as singletons. Sequenced: blood. These receptors were taken from an elderly man in good health.

V and J are TRBV7-2 and TRBJ2-5, with 7 bases fitting TRBD2. J lost 11 bases, V lost 5 bases, and 14 bases had no gene match. CDR3 length: 14 amino acids. Germline CDR1 reads SGHTA; CDR2 reads FQGNSA. DNA of the CDR3: TGTGCCAGCAGCCAAGCGGGGCCGAACAATGAGCAGTACTTC. Translating gives CASSQAGPNNEQYF.

V usage is TRBV5-1 and J usage is TRBJ1-3; the D gene is possibly TRBD1 (5 bases). The length of the CDR3 is 17 residues. V dropped 0 bases and J dropped 4 bases, with 17 bases sitting between them. Germline values: CDR1 SGHRS, CDR2 YFSETQ. CDR3 residues: CASSLAYGVGTGNTIYF. In nucleotides, the CDR3 is TGCGCCAGCAGCTTGGCCTACGGGGTTGGGACCGGAAACACCATATATTTT.

This clonotype was detected once. V usage is TRBV7-3 and J usage is TRBJ2-7; D ambiguous. Trimming shortened V by 0 bases and J by 6 bases, and 6 bases separated the two germline ends. Per germline, CDR1 SGHTA and CDR2 FQGTGA. The CDR3 extends over 12 amino acids. This CDR3 reads CASSLTAGEQYF. The DNA for the CDR3 is TGTGCCAGCAGCTTAACCGCCGGCGAGCAGTACTTC.

This clonotype appeared a few times. This sequence joins TRBV28 and TRBJ2-5; 8 bases line up with TRBD1. CDR1 and CDR2 (germline): MDHEN, SYDVKM. The V gene end was trimmed by 5 bases and the J gene end by 3 bases; junction bases not matched to a gene: 14. The CDR3 runs 17 residues. As DNA, the CDR3 is TGTGCCAGCAGTCTAGGACAGGGCCTGACACTGAAAGAGACCCAGTACTTC. Protein sequence: CASSLGQGLTLKETQYF.